This T cell receptor beta chain was observed in a study of blood T cell repertoires in COVID-19. Some clones are missing from TCRdb's copy, which holds only in-frame ones; the method was immunoSEQ multiplex PCR. Counted here are under 100,000 clones, 89% occurring once; the ten biggest clones make up under 5.5%. The CDR3 spans 15 residues. CDR1 LGHNA and CDR2 YSLEER come from the germline V gene. Between the trimmed V and J ends, which lost 4 bases and 1 base, there was a span of 10 bases. The source is a man aged 55 to 70 with COVID-19, enrolled during active disease. The chain links TRBV4-3 to TRBJ2-2; D gene ambiguous. Sequenced material: peripheral blood. Here the CDR3 DNA reads TGCGCCAGCAGCCGCGCTTTGATGAACACCGGGGAGCTGTTTTTT. Protein product: CASSRALMNTGELFF.